A selection of T cell receptor beta chains follows, all from one sample in a study of radiation and T cells in renal cell carcinoma. The data were produced by immunoSEQ multiplex PCR, yet TCRdb's version contains in-frame clones alone and is incomplete. The table lists under 100,000 clones, around four fifths of them singletons, with roughly 10% in the top ten. The source was blood, collected from a patient whose treatment included radiotherapy and nephrectomy. These receptor sequences come from a man in his forties or fifties with renal cell carcinoma. Both conserved end residues are part of each CDR3. A D gene is named only where the DNA matches it firmly. Size is stated for part of the rows, as once, few or many counts, or as a class when the clone is expanded.

. 15 TRBJ2-3 . TRBV18 TGTGCCAGCTCAAACGACGGGTTTAGCACAGATACGCAGTATTTT CASSNDGFSTDTQYF
. 15 TRBJ1-5 TRBD1 TRBV19 TGTGCCAGTAGTCTACTGGGACAGCTCAATCAGCCCCAGCATTTT CASSLLGQLNQPQHF
once 15 TRBJ2-3 . TRBV19 TGTGCCAGTAGTACCCGGGGGCTCGGCACAGATACGCAGTATTTT CASSTRGLGTDTQYF
. 16 TRBJ1-5 . TRBV28 TGTGCCAGCAGTTTCGGTTATCAGGGAGGCAATCAGCCCCAGCATTTT CASSFGYQGGNQPQHF
. 14 TRBJ1-5 . TRBV19 TGTGCCAGTAGTATAGACGGGCAGAATCAGCCCCAGCATTTT CASSIDGQNQPQHF
. 12 TRBJ2-1 . TRBV7-9 TGTGCCAGCAGCCATCGATTGAATGAGCAGTTCTTC CASSHRLNEQFF
few 14 TRBJ1-1 . TRBV5-4 TGTGCCAGCAGCGTAGACAGGAGCGGAACTGAAGCTTTCTTT CASSVDRSGTEAFF
. 16 TRBJ1-2 . TRBV5-1 TGCGCCAGCAGCTCGGACGGACAGCCTAGGGGTTATGGCTACACCTTC CASSSDGQPRGYGYTF
. 13 TRBJ1-3 . TRBV27 TGTGCCAGCAGTTTGAACAGGGGAAACACCATATATTTT CASSLNRGNTIYF
. 13 TRBJ1-1 TRBD1 TRBV15 TGTGCCACCAGCAGCAACAGGGGAAATGAAGCTTTCTTT CATSSNRGNEAFF
. 15 TRBJ2-7 . TRBV9 TGTGCCAGCAGCGTAAGTGACGGACCCACCTACGAGCAGTACTTC CASSVSDGPTYEQYF
once 14 TRBJ2-5 . TRBV28 TGTGCCAGCAACAGATACGGACAGCAAGAGACCCAGTACTTC CASNRYGQQETQYF
. 11 TRBJ2-7 TRBD2 TRBV10-3 TGTGCCATTGGGACTACTTACGAGCAGTACTTC CAIGTTYEQYF
. 13 TRBJ2-1 TRBD2 TRBV25-1 TGTGCCAGCAGTGAGCGTATCCGACTAGCTCAGTTCTTC CASSERIRLAQFF
. 11 TRBJ1-1 . TRBV6-1 TGTGCCAGCAGAAATCGCCGGGAAGCTTTCTTT CASRNRREAFF
. 13 TRBJ1-1 . TRBV4-1 TGCGCCAGCAGCTTGAGGGCAGGGCCAGAAGCTTTCTTT CASSLRAGPEAFF
. 14 TRBJ1-2 TRBD1 TRBV5-1 TGCGCCAGCAGGGAGACAGGGGGCGCGGATGGCTACACCTTC CASRETGGADGYTF
. 15 TRBJ1-4 TRBD1 TRBV6-5 TGTGCCAGCAGGGAGGGGGGACAGAGCGAAGAAAAACTGTTTTTT CASREGGQSEEKLFF
once 13 TRBJ2-1 . TRBV28 TGTGCCAGCAGGGGGTTTTGGTTGAATGAGCAGTTCTTC CASRGFWLNEQFF
few 14 TRBJ2-5 . TRBV27 TGTGCCAGCAGTTTATTTCGGGATACGGAGACCCAGTACTTC CASSLFRDTETQYF
. 16 TRBJ1-5 TRBD1 TRBV30 TGTGCCTGGACTGCAGCTCCGGGACAGGGGAATCAGCCCCAGCATTTT CAWTAAPGQGNQPQHF
. 16 TRBJ2-2 . TRBV5-4 TGTGCCAGCAGCCGACAGGCCCCGGGGAACACCGGGGAGCTGTTTTTT CASSRQAPGNTGELFF
. 15 TRBJ2-3 . TRBV19 TGTGCCAGTAGTATAGGAGGTGAGGGAGGTTATACGCAGTATTTT CASSIGGEGGYTQYF
. 16 TRBJ2-7 TRBD2 TRBV28 TGTGCCAGCAGCGCGCTAGCGGGGGGGCCCTCCTACGAGCAGTACTTC CASSALAGGPSYEQYF
few 14 TRBJ2-1 . TRBV2 TGTGCCAGCAGTGAACCGACAGTTTACAATGAGCAGTTCTTC CASSEPTVYNEQFF
. 13 TRBJ2-6 . TRBV30 TGTGCCTGGAGGACAGCTGGGGCCAACGTCCTGACTTTC CAWRTAGANVLTF
. 15 TRBJ2-1 TRBD2 TRBV6-5 TGTGCCAGCAGCCAGCTAGCGGGAGGGCCTCGTGAGCAGTTCTTC CASSQLAGGPREQFF
. 16 TRBJ1-1 TRBD1 TRBV6-5 TGTGCCAGCAGTTACTCTCTGACAGGGGGGGACACTGAAGCTTTCTTT CASSYSLTGGDTEAFF
. 16 TRBJ2-5 . TRBV6-5 TGTGCCAGCAGTTTTAACCCGGGACTCGGAGAAGAGACCCAGTACTTC CASSFNPGLGEETQYF
. 15 TRBJ1-2 . TRBV4-2 TGTGCCAGCAGCCAAGATGTACAGAACCTATATGGCTACACCTTC CASSQDVQNLYGYTF
. 14 TRBJ1-1 . TRBV11-2 TGTGCCAGCAGCTTACGGGAGGGCGGCACTGAAGCTTTCTTT CASSLREGGTEAFF
. 15 TRBJ1-6 . TRBV28 TGTGCCAGCAGTTTCCGCCGGGCCTTAAATTCACCCCTCCACTTT CASSFRRALNSPLHF
. 13 TRBJ2-3 . TRBV27 TGTGCCAGCAGCCGACAGTACACAGATACGCAGTATTTT CASSRQYTDTQYF
. 14 TRBJ2-7 TRBD2 TRBV6-5 TGTGCCAGCAGGCGGGGGGGCACATCCTACGAGCAGTACTTC CASRRGGTSYEQYF
. 13 TRBJ2-5 . TRBV5-4 TGTGCCAGCAGCGTCCGGGGACAAGAGACCCAGTACTTC CASSVRGQETQYF
. 13 TRBJ1-5 . TRBV5-1 TGCGCCAGCAGCTTGTCGGGGACCCAGCCCCAGCATTTT CASSLSGTQPQHF
. 15 TRBJ1-1 . TRBV5-4 TGTGCCAGCAGCACCGGCGGGACATCGAACACTGAAGCTTTCTTT CASSTGGTSNTEAFF
. 14 TRBJ1-3 . TRBV9 TGTGCCAGCAGCGTAGATCCACAGGCCGACACCATATATTTT CASSVDPQADTIYF
. 20 TRBJ2-1 TRBD1 TRBV11-3 TGTGCCAGCAGCTCCCCCGACAGGGGCCCCAGTTATCTCTCCTACAATGAGCAGTTCTTC CASSSPDRGPSYLSYNEQFF
. 16 TRBJ1-1 TRBD1 TRBV27 TGTGCCAGCAGTTTATCTAGACAGGGGTACGGGACTGAAGCTTTCTTT CASSLSRQGYGTEAFF
. 13 TRBJ1-5 . TRBV2 TGTGCCACCCAAAGGCAGTTAAATCAGCCCCAGCATTTT CATQRQLNQPQHF
few 15 TRBJ2-7 TRBD1 TRBV5-1 TGCGCCAGCAGCATCGGGACAGGGCAGTCGTACGAGCAGTACTTC CASSIGTGQSYEQYF
. 14 TRBJ1-6 . TRBV18 TGTGCCAGCTCACCGCAGGGCGATAATTCACCCCTCCACTTT CASSPQGDNSPLHF
. 15 TRBJ2-7 TRBD2 TRBV6-5 TGTGCCAGCAGTTACTCGGTAGCGGGAGGGTACGAGCAGTACTTC CASSYSVAGGYEQYF
. 14 TRBJ1-6 TRBD1 TRBV2 TGTGCCAGCAACGACAGGGAGTATAATTCACCCCTCCACTTT CASNDREYNSPLHF
once 16 TRBJ2-3 TRBD1 TRBV28 TGTGCCAGCACCAAGGGGACAGCCTCTGGCACAGATACGCAGTATTTT CASTKGTASGTDTQYF
. 16 TRBJ2-5 . TRBV18 TGTGCCAGCTCCCCCTTCGATTTGGACGACCAAGAGACCCAGTACTTC CASSPFDLDDQETQYF
. 15 TRBJ2-3 . TRBV7-3 TGTGCCAGCAGCTCTACCCGGGACACCACAGATACGCAGTATTTT CASSSTRDTTDTQYF
. 13 TRBJ1-5 . TRBV10-3 TGTGCCATCAGTGAGTCGCCTAATCAGCCCCAGCATTTT CAISESPNQPQHF
. 18 TRBJ1-1 TRBD1 TRBV18 TGTGCCAGCTCACCACGAAGGGGGCAAGTAGTGTCGAACACTGAAGCTTTCTTT CASSPRRGQVVSNTEAFF
. 17 TRBJ1-4 TRBD1 TRBV4-1 TGCGCCAGCAGCCAAGCCGCGTCAGGGGGCGCAGTCAAAAAACTGTTTTTT CASSQAASGGAVKKLFF